This TCR beta chain originates from a study of response to subunit inactivated influenza vaccine. This clonotype came up a few times. This CDR3 contains 18 residues. Germline lookup yields CDR1 SGHRS and CDR2 YFSETQ. Trimming stripped 0 bases from V and 9 bases from J, with 28 bases between. TCRdb called the RT-PCR reads again in MiXCR, with one record for every CDR3 protein. Of around 480,000 distinct CDR3 sequences listed, 9.5% to 13% are singletons. The TCR was taken from a man aged 45-60 years who received an inactivated influenza vaccine. The chain combines TRBV5-1 with TRBJ2-7; no definite D call. The input for sequencing was PBMCs from blood, taken 40 to 50 days after vaccination. In DNA form, the CDR3 reads TGCGCCAGCAGCTTGGCCCCTAATCAGCAACAAGGTTCCGTTTCGCAGTACTTC. This translates into CASSLAPNQQQGSVSQYF.